The entry that follows covers one T cell receptor (beta chain) sequence. What this receptor recognizes is not known. No much larger clone exists at a distance of one base, and base qualities are not known. The library was generated by the immunoSEQ multiplex PCR assay. For the multiplex PCR, a mixture combining 60 forward primers for TCR Vbeta segments and 13 reverse primers for TCR Jbeta segments was used. A multiplex PCR assay on genomic DNA amplified the CDR3 region of rearranged TCR beta genes. Amplified TCR beta libraries were sequenced as 87-base-pair reads on the Illumina HiSeq System. For the original study's pipeline: In a later analysis, tens of millions of unique TCR beta chains were counted across the 500 to 700 repertoires, and approximately 11 million of these chains were shared by at least two donors. A nearest-neighbor algorithm error-corrected the raw reads and collapsed the reads into unique sequences, merging closely related sequences to remove PCR and sequencing errors. CDR3 sequences were aligned to IMGT reference sequences to assign V, D and J gene segments. For a sequence to be retained, a match of at least six nucleotides was required to both a V gene segment and a J gene segment. A rearrangement was called productive if the CDR3 had no stop codons and remained in frame with V and J, and every other rearrangement was called non-productive. Following IMGT convention, CDR3 was defined as the stretch from the second conserved V-encoded cysteine to the conserved J-encoded phenylalanine. The earlier analysis of about 620 of the donors excluded sequences that lacked an unambiguous match to a single V gene segment. In an earlier analysis of almost 600 of the donors, a V segment was called functional when productive rearrangements were above 56.7%, and segregating when the standard deviation between donors exceeded 5%. A statistical classification framework was developed to diagnose cytomegalovirus status using the catalog of TCR beta chain sequences. A later analysis assigned V and J genes by comparing TCR nucleotide sequences with IMGT/GENE-DB human TR gene sequences. The TCRdist pipeline was used in a later analysis to assign CDR3 sequences and most-parsimonious VDJ recombination scenarios. In a later analysis, every TCR beta chain was defined by the combination of its CDR3 amino acid sequence and its V-gene family, and reads without a unique V-gene family were dropped. As a way to deal with suspected cross-contamination and a sequencing artifact, a later analysis dropped over 550 nucleotide sequences that were highly shared and had low generation probability. A later analysis calculated a clonal expansion index for each public chain from normalized within-repertoire ranks of inferred template counts. A later analysis computed generation probabilities with a VDJ recombination model fitted to out-of-frame rearrangements, and checked the results against IGoR. In a later analysis, hypergeometric tests were used to score TCR-TCR, TCR-HLA and TCR-CMV co-occurrence, with a repertoire-size bias correction applied to TCR pairs. In a later analysis, false discovery rates were estimated by permuting HLA or CMV assignments 20 times. In a later analysis, co-occurring TCRs were grouped using DBSCAN, with TCRdist sequence similarity added in when clustering inside HLA-allele-positive subsets. Co-occurrence clustering excluded repertoires with fewer than 30,000 or more than 120,000 public chains, plus five with anomalous nucleotide sharing. TCRdb provides this immuneACCESS table in a form limited to in-frame rearrangements. Some clones are lacking; in checked studies, under half of them reflect an unresolved V gene, and why the rest are absent is not known. That table is the source of V, J and clone size, and D and trimming were worked out from the DNA. Recorded for this sample are 78,000 or so clones; approximately 84% of them occurred a single time. Clones ranked in the top ten supply 2.4% of the sample.

Taken from cysteine to phenylalanine, the CDR3 has 13 residues. The DNA shown is the 39-base CDR3, in frame from base 1. The V end gives up 0 bases and the J end 12 bases, leaving 7 bases in the junction not matched to a gene. The germline V gene encodes CDR1 KGHSH and CDR2 LQKENI. The cohort comprised hundreds of healthy bone marrow donors. Cohort members were all nominally healthy when sampled, although unrecorded immune exposures were likely present. The donor tested CMV seronegative, placing the donor among the roughly 400 seronegative members of the cohort. Every donor gave a peripheral blood sample, and the peripheral blood mononuclear cells from that sample were used for TCR beta sequencing. Genomic DNA extraction from the blood cell samples was performed with the Qiagen DNeasy Blood Extraction Kit. This entry comes from a study of cytomegalovirus exposure and HLA in healthy donors (dated by TCRdb to about 2017). Study-level background: According to an earlier analysis of 587 of the donors, some 180 million T cells yielded roughly 110 million unique TCR beta sequences and approximately 300 Gb of sequence data. About 280 gigabases of sequencing data and around 85 million unique TCR sequences made up an early release that covered over 550 HLA-typed donors. Of the approximately 370 genotyped donors, more than 75% were placed in the genetic ancestry cluster associated with self-reported Caucasian donors. The study aimed to test whether cataloging public T cell receptors could reveal signatures of past pathogen exposure. The study profiled the T cell repertoires of 500 to 800 subjects by immunosequencing and related them to cytomegalovirus serostatus. Besides the first cohort of about 730 subjects, a separate validation cohort made up of 120 different subjects was used. High-throughput TCR immunosequencing, statistical association of individual TCRs with disease status, and machine learning were combined to predict cytomegalovirus infection status. A later analysis re-examined previously published TCR beta repertoires from several hundred donors and added high-resolution HLA genotyping to investigate patterns of TCR occurrence. The later analysis used no new phenotypic data to find candidate immune exposures, relying instead on TCR beta sequences and their occurrence across donors. In an earlier analysis of 587 of the donors, high-throughput TCR beta sequencing was used to judge whether each TCR beta V gene segment behaved as functional or pseudogenic. Donor age, sex, ethnicity and CMV serostatus were compiled alongside the repertoire data. A later genetic analysis used genome-wide SNP genotypes for about 60% of the 666 donors, treating that subset as a discovery cohort. Every repertoire in the discovery cohort had been generated on one and the same sequencing platform. HLA typing covered class I and class II loci at four-digit resolution. Typing coverage varied by locus: 629-630 donors for A, B, C, DRB1 and DQB1; about 520 for DQA1; 606 for DPA1; approximately 470 for DPB1. Four to six DR-DQ haplotypes were handled as single units for association and clustering, since linkage in the cohort was strong. Among 300 to 500 genotyped donors of the cohort, an average of approximately 240,000 unique TCR beta nucleotide sequences was sequenced per donor, of which 15% to 20% were non-productive.

The full study reports these points: According to a later analysis, TCR association rates differed among HLA loci, with DRB1 alleles showing the most associated TCRs and HLA-C alleles showing the fewest. Correlated functional status among segregating V segments might be attributable to linkage disequilibrium, but an unknown experimental factor could not be ruled out. The classifier was reported to diagnose cytomegalovirus status with high specificity and sensitivity in both the original and validation cohorts. In vitro tests confirmed that a few of the cytomegalovirus-associated TCR beta chains recognize cytomegalovirus antigens. Roughly uniform sequencing depth across donors was assumed in presence/absence analyses, although this assumption may not hold. Because counts were too low, seventeen rarely observed V segments, including chromosome 9 orphons, were excluded from the earlier analysis of several hundred of the donors. According to a later analysis, parvovirus B19, influenza, CMV and Epstein-Barr virus appeared linked to several top co-occurrence clusters. Compared with the 666-donor mean, donors in an Asian-associated ancestry cluster had fewer N-insertions in productive TCRs, according to a later genetic analysis. Assigning TCR associations to individual alleles was difficult when HLA alleles, especially DR and DQ, strongly co-occurred. The authors suggested that the approach could potentially be extended to other disease states and immunological phenotypes. The cohort was sequenced for TCR beta chains only, and without alpha or paired-chain data the features that could be detected were limited. In a later analysis, most CMV-associated TCR beta chains were found to appear HLA-restricted, with HLA associations seemingly driven largely by CMV exposure. Some IMGT-functional V segments, including TRBV6-2 and TRBV6-3, could not be told apart with the 87-base-pair reads, so those segments were excluded. The sequencing pipeline was judged likely to have produced a cluster of highly shared sequence variants as a technical artifact. The only immune exposure information available for the cohort was CMV serostatus. Because HLA typing was missing for some donors at each locus, association tests included only the typed subset. A later analysis found that HLA-associated TCR beta chains were more clonally expanded and had lower generation probabilities than equally common non-associated chains. A later analysis associated 17,000 or so TCR beta sequences with specific HLA alleles at a false discovery rate of 0.05. In the study, around 150 TCR beta chains were listed as associated with cytomegalovirus. Most TCR sequences were seen in very few donors, while some public TCRs were found in many individuals. A further reported finding was that TCR beta sequences accurately predicted the HLA-A and HLA-B alleles for most subjects in the first cohort. In an earlier analysis of some 500 of the donors, most TCR beta V segments appeared in productive rearrangements about 90% or about 30% of the time, broadly matching IMGT annotations. V-gene and J-gene trimming of TCR beta chains was associated with a missense DCLRE1C variant in a later genetic analysis, and the association was replicated in an independent cohort.

Recombination joined TRBV18 with TRBJ1-2, and TRBD1 matches 7 of the central bases. This sequence was found in a woman aged 50 to 60 in good health and CMV-seronegative. Sequenced sample: PBMCs. CDR3 region: CASSPPNRQGHTF. The nucleotides read TGTGCCAGCTCACCACCCAACAGACAGGGCCACACCTTC.